The clone carrying this TCR beta chain occurred many times. Antigen unknown. These data come from a study of T-cell reconstitution after alpha-beta-depleted transplantation in children. Unique molecular identifiers were built into the TCRbeta library. TCRdb analysed the PCR reads with MiXCR anew, one entry per CDR3 protein. Of 600,000 to 800,000 distinct CDR3 sequences listed, around 14% are singletons. CDR1 is SGHRS, CDR2 YFSETQ, per germline. The V gene end was trimmed by 4 bases and the J gene end by 3 bases; junction bases not matched to a gene: 15. This CDR3 region has 18 residues. Study-level results: Several hundred rapidly expanded clones from non-depleted graft cells reportedly supplied alpha-beta T cells about two months post-transplant. Some patients showed high day-60 TCRbeta diversity, which derived from surviving recipient T cells and thymic progenitors. Counts and diversity of T cells one year after transplant came mostly from newly produced T cells.

The V call is TRBV5-1, the J call TRBJ2-1; 8 bases map to TRBD2. The specimen was PBMCs, collected before TCRalphabeta/CD19-depleted stem cell transplant. The TCR comes from a girl aged 2-10 years with congenital amegakaryocytic thrombocytopenia, due to receive a stem cell transplant. The DNA for the CDR3 is TGCGCCAGCAGCCCGGAGGGGTTTGGGACTAGGAGCTACAATGAGCAGTTCTTC. This gives the protein CASSPEGFGTRSYNEQFF.